Described below is a single T cell receptor beta chain sequence and its context. Its antigen is undetermined. The CDR3 loop spans 15 amino acids. V lost 5 bases and J 2 bases, leaving 13 bases between the germline ends. Germline CDR1 and CDR2: SNHLY and FYNNEI. Per the original data handling: ImmunoSEQ junction-only sequences lacked quality scores, so their filtering differed. Only in-frame clones appear in the TCRdb table, and some are missing; sequencing was by immunoSEQ multiplex PCR. V and J calls and clone size are those listed in that table; D and trimming were worked out from the DNA. The top ten clones hold 0.39% of a sample with 2.3 million or so clones, over 90% of them seen once. The sample is drawn from a study of shared clonotypes between healthy human individuals. Notes on the study in general: Genetic and exposure-history diversity was limited by the small donor number.

Donors were healthy HIV-negative adults without recent acute infections or vaccinations. This clonotype originated in a man aged 18 to 30 in good health. Some clones in this sample may be carry-over from other donors' samples. The sequencing sample was made of naive CD4+ T cells from PBMCs. As for subset: CD45RA+ positively selected. The chain is built from TRBV2 and TRBJ1-3; D call uncertain. The CDR3 sequence is CASSLFSSTGNTIYF. Here the CDR3 DNA reads TGTGCCAGCAGTTTATTCAGCAGCACTGGAAACACCATATATTTT. The variable domain in full, completed from reference TRBV2 and TRBJ1-3, reads EPEVTQTPSHQVTQMGQEVILRCVPISNHLYFYWYRQILGQKVEFLVSFYNNEISEKSEIFDDQFSVERPDGSNFTLKIRSTKLEDSAMYFCASSLFSSTGNTIYFGEGSWLTVV.